The TCR beta chain under discussion was sequenced for a study of T cells in Graves' hyperthyroidism and ophthalmopathy. Overall study findings and caveats: Stable hyperthyroidism was separated from ophthalmopathy by a model based on 13 V-J features. Within blood appeared most thyroid clonotypes that had expanded above 0.001.

TCR beta CDR3 region amplification was performed from RNA transcripts. An initial round of RT-PCR targeting the TCR CDR3 relied on the HTBI primer set. TCRdb itself ran the multiplex PCR reads through MiXCR, one entry per CDR3 protein. The table has roughly 180,000 distinct CDR3 sequences, roughly 10% seen once; the top ten hold approximately 20%. This clonotype was counted at least ten times. Its matching antigen is unknown. Patients were excluded because of uncontrolled infection, other autoimmune disease, pregnancy or lactation. Blood was obtained at the first hyperthyroidism diagnosis, which preceded any ophthalmopathy symptoms. Germline CDR1 reads DFQATT; CDR2 reads SNEGSKA (reference sequence). There are 15 residues in the CDR3. Trimming shortened V by 0 bases and J by 1 base, and 13 bases separated the two germline ends.

The chain combines TRBV20-1 with TRBJ2-7; the D call may be TRBD1 or TRBD2 (5 bases each). The material sequenced was blood. This TCR came from a woman between 18 and 30 years old with Graves' hyperthyroidism that later progressed to Graves' ophthalmopathy. DNA of the CDR3: TGCAGTGCTAGAGATCAGGGACGTAGTTCCTACGAGCAGTACTTC. Protein: CSARDQGRSSYEQYF.